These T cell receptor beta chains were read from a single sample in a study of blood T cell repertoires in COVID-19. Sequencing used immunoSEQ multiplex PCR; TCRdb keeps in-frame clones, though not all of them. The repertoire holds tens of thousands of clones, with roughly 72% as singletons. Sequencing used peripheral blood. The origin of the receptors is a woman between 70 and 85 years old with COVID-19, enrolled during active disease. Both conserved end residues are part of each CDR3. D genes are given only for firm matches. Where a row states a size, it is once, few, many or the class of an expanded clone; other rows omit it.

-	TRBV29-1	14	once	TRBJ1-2	TGCAGCGTTGATTGGGGGGGCAGCTTCTATGGCTACACCTTC	CSVDWGGSFYGYTF
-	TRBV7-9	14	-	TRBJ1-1	TGTGCCAGCAGCTTAGTAGGGGTGAACACTGAAGCTTTCTTT	CASSLVGVNTEAFF
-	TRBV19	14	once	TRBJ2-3	TGTGCCAGTAGTGGCGCGGGGCGGCGCGATACGCAGTATTTT	CASSGAGRRDTQYF
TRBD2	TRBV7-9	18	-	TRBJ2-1	TGTGCCAGCAGCTTAGTTTTCGGACTAGCCGGCTCCTACAATGAGCAGTTCTTC	CASSLVFGLAGSYNEQFF
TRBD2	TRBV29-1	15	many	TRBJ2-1	TGCAGCGTTGAAGCCTTAGCGGGGATTTACAATGAGCAGTTCTTC	CSVEALAGIYNEQFF
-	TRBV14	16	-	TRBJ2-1	TGTGCCAGCAGCCAGGTAGCGGATAGCTCCTACAATGAGCAGTTCTTC	CASSQVADSSYNEQFF
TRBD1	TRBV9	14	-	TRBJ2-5	TGTGCCAGCAGCAGGGGGACAGGGAGGCAGACCCAGTACTTC	CASSRGTGRQTQYF
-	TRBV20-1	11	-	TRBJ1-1	TGCAGTGCTGACCGGGATCTAGAAGCTTTCTTT	CSADRDLEAFF
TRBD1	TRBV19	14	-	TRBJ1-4	TGTGCCAGCGGTACAGGGGAAGTTAATGAAAAACTGTTTTTT	CASGTGEVNEKLFF
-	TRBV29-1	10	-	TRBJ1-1	TGCAGTGTACGGGGGACTGAAGCTTTCTTT	CSVRGTEAFF
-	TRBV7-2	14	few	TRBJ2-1	TGTGCCAGCAGCTTACGGGGGAGCTACAATGAGCAGTTCTTC	CASSLRGSYNEQFF
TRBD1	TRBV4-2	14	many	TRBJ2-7	TGTGCCAGCAGCCAGCCCGGGACAGCCTACGAGCAGTACTTC	CASSQPGTAYEQYF
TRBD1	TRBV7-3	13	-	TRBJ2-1	TGTGCCAGCAGCCGAGGGACAGGCAATGAGCAGTTCTTC	CASSRGTGNEQFF
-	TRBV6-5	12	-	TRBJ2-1	TGTGCCAGCAGTCACCCCCGCAGTGAGCAGTTCTTC	CASSHPRSEQFF
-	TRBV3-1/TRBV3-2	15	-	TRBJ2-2	TGTGCCAGCAGTCCGGACTTTGGGGGGGCCCGGGGAGCTTTTTTT	CASSPDFGGARGAFF
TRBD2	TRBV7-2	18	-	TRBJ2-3	TGTGCCAGCAGCTTAAGATTTATGACTAGCGGGAGTACAGATACGCAGTATTTT	CASSLRFMTSGSTDTQYF
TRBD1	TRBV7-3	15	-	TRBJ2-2	TGTGCCAGCAGCTTTGGGACAGGGAACACCGGGGAGCTGTTTTTT	CASSFGTGNTGELFF
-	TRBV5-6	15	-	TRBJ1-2	TGTGCCAGCAGCTTTGGACAGTCCCCTCACTATGGCTACACCTTC	CASSFGQSPHYGYTF
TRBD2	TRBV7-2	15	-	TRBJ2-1	TGTGCCAGCAGCTCAAGCGGGGGGACCTACAATGAGCAGTTCTTC	CASSSSGGTYNEQFF
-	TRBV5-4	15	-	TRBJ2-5	TGTGCCAGCAGCTTGCGCGTGGGGGCCTCAGAGACCCAGTACTTC	CASSLRVGASETQYF
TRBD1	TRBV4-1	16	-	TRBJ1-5	TGCGCCAGCAGCCAAGCTGGACAGGGGGCAGATCAGCCCCAGCATTTT	CASSQAGQGADQPQHF
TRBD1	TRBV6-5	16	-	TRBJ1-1	TGTGCCAGCAGTTACTCGATAATACAGGGGCGGACTGAAGCTTTCTTT	CASSYSIIQGRTEAFF
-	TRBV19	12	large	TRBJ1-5	TGTGCCAGTAGGGCAGCGAATCAGCCCCAGCATTTT	CASRAANQPQHF
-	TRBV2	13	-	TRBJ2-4	TGTGCCAGCAGTCTACCGTCCAAAAACATTCAGTACTTC	CASSLPSKNIQYF
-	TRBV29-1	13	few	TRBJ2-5	TGCAGCGTTGCGATGGACTGGGAGGAGACCCAGTACTTC	CSVAMDWEETQYF
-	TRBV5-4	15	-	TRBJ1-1	TGTGCCAGCAGCTCCCCCCAGGGGTGGAACACTGAAGCTTTCTTT	CASSSPQGWNTEAFF
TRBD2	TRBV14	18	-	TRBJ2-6	TGTGCCAGCAGCCAGGGACGGGAGGGTAGCTTTGGGGCCAACGTCCTGACTTTC	CASSQGREGSFGANVLTF
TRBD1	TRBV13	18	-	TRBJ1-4	TGTGCCAGCAGCTTAAGCCCGGACAGGGTTTCGCCTAATGAAAAACTGTTTTTT	CASSLSPDRVSPNEKLFF
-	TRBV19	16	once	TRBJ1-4	TGTGCCAGTAGTATATCGGTCAGGGGAATAGGTGAAAAACTGTTTTTT	CASSISVRGIGEKLFF
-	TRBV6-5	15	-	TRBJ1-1	TGTGCCAGCAGAGACCAACAGTTAAAGAACACTGAAGCTTTCTTT	CASRDQQLKNTEAFF
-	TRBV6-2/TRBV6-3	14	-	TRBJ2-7	TGTGCCAGCAGTGATACAGGGAATAGGTACGAGCAGTACTTC	CASSDTGNRYEQYF
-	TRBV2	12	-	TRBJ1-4	TGTGCCAGCAGGAGGGGACAAGAAAAACTGTTTTTT	CASRRGQEKLFF
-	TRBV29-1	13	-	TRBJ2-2	TGCAGCTCAAGAACTAGTGGCACCGGGGAGCTGTTTTTT	CSSRTSGTGELFF
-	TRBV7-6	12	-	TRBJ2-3	TGTGCCAGCAGCCCCTCAGGGGATACGCAGTATTTT	CASSPSGDTQYF
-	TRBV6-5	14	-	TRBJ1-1	TGTGCCAGCAGTAACCCGGGACTCTCCACTGAAGCTTTCTTT	CASSNPGLSTEAFF
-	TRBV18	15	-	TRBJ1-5	TGTGCCAGCTCACTTAATTCCGGGGGCAATCAGCCCCAGCATTTT	CASSLNSGGNQPQHF
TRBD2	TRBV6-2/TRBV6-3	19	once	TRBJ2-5	TGTGCCAGCAGTCATGCTAGCGGGGGCCGATTTTTGTACCAAGAGACCCAGTACTTC	CASSHASGGRFLYQETQYF
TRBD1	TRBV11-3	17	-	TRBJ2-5	TGTGCCAGCAGCTTAGCGACCGGGACAGGGACCCAGGAGACCCAGTACTTC	CASSLATGTGTQETQYF
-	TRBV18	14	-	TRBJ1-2	TGTGCCAGCTCGTCTCGGGGGGGTAACTATGGCTACACCTTC	CASSSRGGNYGYTF
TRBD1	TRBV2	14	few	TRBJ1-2	TGTGCCAGCATTGACAGGGGGCGGTTCTATGGCTACACCTTC	CASIDRGRFYGYTF
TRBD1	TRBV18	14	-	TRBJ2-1	TGTGCCAGCTCACGAAGGGACAGCCACAATGAGCAGTTCTTC	CASSRRDSHNEQFF
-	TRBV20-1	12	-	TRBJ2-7	TGCAGTGCTAGTCGGGAAAGATACGAGCAGTACTTC	CSASRERYEQYF